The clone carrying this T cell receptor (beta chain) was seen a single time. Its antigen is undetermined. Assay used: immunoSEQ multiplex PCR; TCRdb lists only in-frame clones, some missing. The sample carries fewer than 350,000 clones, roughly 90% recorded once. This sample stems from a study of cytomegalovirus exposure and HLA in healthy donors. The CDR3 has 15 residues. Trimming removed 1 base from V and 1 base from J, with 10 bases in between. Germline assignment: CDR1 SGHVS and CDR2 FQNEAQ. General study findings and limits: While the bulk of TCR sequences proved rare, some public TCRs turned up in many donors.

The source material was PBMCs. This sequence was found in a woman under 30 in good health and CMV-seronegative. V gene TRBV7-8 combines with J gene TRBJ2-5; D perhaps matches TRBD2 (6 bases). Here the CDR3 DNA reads TGTGCCAGCAGCTTAGGTAGCGGTCCCCAAGAGACCCAGTACTTC. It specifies CASSLGSGPQETQYF.